What follows are 26 T cell receptor beta chains derived from one specimen sequenced in a study of identifying expanded T cells in peripheral blood. TCRdb's table, derived via immunoSEQ multiplex PCR, lists solely in-frame clones and lacks some. The data contain some 100,000 clones, over 70% of them singletons. Sequenced: blood. The receptors were gathered from a person between 18 and 75 years old in good health.

On this clone itself: Other DNA sequences in this specimen translate into the identical CDR3. The genes are TRBV5-5 and TRBJ2-2; D unclear. Germline CDR1 is SGHKS and CDR2 is YYEKEE (reference sequence). The CDR3 runs 13 residues. Deletions cut 0 bases from V and 3 bases from J, with 3 bases between. CDR3 sequence: CASSLGDTGELFF. The CDR3 DNA reads as TGTGCCAGCAGCTTGGGTGACACCGGGGAGCTGTTTTTT.

The CDR3 bases are TGTGCCTGGAGTACGCCTAGGGGACAGTTTGCCGGCTACACCTTC. Amino acids: CAWSTPRGQFAGYTF. The J gene is TRBJ1-2, the V gene TRBV30, with 7 nucleotides matching TRBD1. J gave up 8 bases and V 2 bases, and 14 bases lay outside the gene matches. Germline assignment: CDR1 GTSNPN and CDR2 SVGIG (reference sequence). CDR3 size: 15 residues.

The chain links TRBV7-2 to TRBJ1-2; D not certain. Trimming removed 0 bases from V and 4 bases from J, with 3 bases in between. The CDR3 consists of 12 residues. Germline CDR1 SGHTA, CDR2 FQGNSA. CDR3 sequence: CASSLALYGYTF. Written as DNA, the CDR3 is TGTGCCAGCAGCTTAGCCCTCTATGGCTACACCTTC.

V and J are TRBV13 and TRBJ2-7, with D possibly called TRBD1 or TRBD2 (5 bases each). The CDR3 sequence is 15 residues long. Germline V gene data show CDR1 as PRHDT and CDR2 as FYEKMQ (reference sequence). The V end lost 1 base, the J end lost 2 bases, and 12 bases lay between the germline ends. The CDR3: CASSLERGPPYEQYF. The CDR3 nucleotides are TGTGCCAGCAGCTTAGAACGGGGCCCTCCCTACGAGCAGTACTTC.

The chain couples TRBV30 to TRBJ2-3; D possibly corresponds to TRBD2 (5 bases). Germline V gene sequence: CDR1 GTSNPN, CDR2 SVGIG (reference sequence). CDR3 length equals 13 residues. Trimming took off 4 bases at V and 0 bases at J, with 8 bases between the two ends. DNA for the CDR3: TGTGCCTGGACAGCGGCTAGCACAGATACGCAGTATTTT. Translated, it gives CAWTAASTDTQYF.

The rearrangement links TRBV2 to TRBJ1-1; the D gene is possibly TRBD1 (5 bases). The V end lost 6 bases, the J end lost 5 bases, and 13 bases lay between the germline ends. Germline-derived CDR1 and CDR2 are SNHLY and FYNNEI. The CDR3 spans 13 residues. The CDR3 sequence: CASRVRADTEAFF. In DNA, the CDR3 is TGTGCCAGCAGAGTCAGGGCGGATACTGAAGCTTTCTTT. Using reference TRBV2 and TRBJ1-1 for the parts outside the CDR3, the full variable domain is EPEVTQTPSHQVTQMGQEVILRCVPISNHLYFYWYRQILGQKVEFLVSFYNNEISEKSEIFDDQFSVERPDGSNFTLKIRSTKLEDSAMYFCASRVRADTEAFFGQGTRLTVV.

The chain joins TRBV30 to TRBJ1-6; a possible D gene is TRBD1 (5 bases). CDR3 length: 14 amino acids. The V gene's germline CDR1 is GTSNPN and CDR2 SVGIG (reference sequence). The V gene lost 4 bases and the J gene lost 7 bases, with 14 bases spanning the gap. CDR3 amino acids: CAWKVSGLNSPLHF. CDR3 nucleotide sequence: TGTGCCTGGAAGGTTTCAGGGCTCAATTCACCCCTCCACTTT.

V gene TRBV30 combines with J gene TRBJ2-1, with a weak D call TRBD1 (6 bases). The CDR3 spans 14 residues. With 4 bases removed from V and 7 bases from J, the gap between germline ends came to 17 bases. From germline, CDR1 is GTSNPN and CDR2 SVGIG (reference sequence). The CDR3 bases are TGTGCCTGGACCACCGGGACACTCTTGAATGAGCAGTTCTTC. Its translation is CAWTTGTLLNEQFF.

This clone appeared once. The J gene is TRBJ2-3, the V gene TRBV5-1; weak D call: TRBD2 (6 bases). Trimming took off 4 bases at V and 0 bases at J, with 12 bases between the two ends. This CDR3 contains 15 residues. Germline V gene sequence: CDR1 SGHRS, CDR2 YFSETQ. CDR3 residues: CASSPGRRSTDTQYF. CDR3 sequence (DNA): TGCGCCAGCAGCCCCGGGAGACGAAGCACAGATACGCAGTATTTT.

This chain links TRBV6-1 with TRBJ1-2; D is undetermined. Germline loops: CDR1 MNHNS, CDR2 SASEGT. The ends were cut back, 1 base at V and 5 bases at J, with 17 bases in the middle. This CDR3 has 16 residues. For the CDR3, the DNA is TGTGCCAGCAGTGAAGGGGGAGTAGATCGATATTATGGCTACACCTTC. This sequence encodes CASSEGGVDRYYGYTF.

The V gene is TRBV6-6, the J gene TRBJ2-1; TRBD2 matches 10 bases. This CDR3 spans 15 amino acids. The junction had 3 bases not matched to a gene; V was cut back by 2 bases and J by 5 bases. Germline V gives CDR1 MNHNY, CDR2 SVGAGI (reference sequence). Here the CDR3 reads CASSYGLAGDNEQFF. The DNA for the CDR3 is TGTGCCAGCAGTTACGGGCTAGCGGGAGACAATGAGCAGTTCTTC.

This chain links TRBV11-3 with TRBJ2-3; D is possibly TRBD1 or TRBD2 (6 bases each). The CDR3 is made up of 14 amino acids. The germline V and J ends were trimmed by 4 bases and 2 bases, with 10 bases remaining between them. CDR1 and CDR2 from the germline V gene are SGHNT and YENEEA. The DNA for the CDR3 is TGTGCCAGCAGCTCACAGGGACTCACAGATACGCAGTATTTT. Its translation: CASSSQGLTDTQYF.

V is TRBV5-8 and J is TRBJ2-1, with 9 bases identical to TRBD1. The germline V gene encodes CDR1 SGHTS and CDR2 YDEGEE. The V segment lost 0 bases and the J segment 6 bases; nucleotides outside the gene matches: 4. The length of the CDR3 is 15 residues. Written as DNA, the CDR3 is TGTGCCAGCAGCTTGGGGGACAGGGAGGGCAATGAGCAGTTCTTC. Translated, it gives CASSLGDREGNEQFF.

This clone was picked up a small number of times. The chain is built from TRBV5-5 and TRBJ1-3; D call uncertain. Trimming took 0 bases from V and 2 from J, leaving 6 bases between them. This CDR3 comprises 14 residues. Looked up from germline, CDR1 is SGHKS and CDR2 is YYEKEE (reference sequence). CDR3 protein: CASSLEKTGNTIYF. The CDR3 DNA is TGTGCCAGCAGCTTGGAGAAAACTGGAAACACCATATATTTT.

The chain employs TRBV14 and TRBJ1-2; TRBD1 aligns across 7 bases. The CDR3 is 15 amino acids. The trim removed 1 base at V and 2 bases at J, leaving 4 bases unmatched. Germline V CDR1 and CDR2: SGHDN, FVKESK. Written as DNA, the CDR3 is TGTGCCAGCAGCCAAGTCGGGGGACAGAACTATGGCTACACCTTC. Residues: CASSQVGGQNYGYTF.

This clone was seen a few times. J is TRBJ1-1 and V is TRBV11-2; no definite D call. CDR1 is SGHAT, CDR2 FQNNGV, per germline. Between the trimmed V and J ends, which lost 4 bases and 5 bases, there was a span of 11 bases. The CDR3 runs 13 residues. CDR3 region: CASSSTPETEAFF. The DNA of the CDR3 is TGTGCCAGCAGCTCGACCCCGGAGACTGAAGCTTTCTTT. Looking up the rest from reference TRBV11-2 and TRBJ1-1 gives the full variable domain: EAGVAQSPRYKIIEKRQSVAFWCNPISGHATLYWYQQILGQGPKLLIQFQNNGVVDDSQLPKDRFSAERLKGVDSTLKIQPAKLEDSAVYLCASSSTPETEAFFGQGTRLTVV.

The CDR3 reads CASSGGQGTFF. DNA for the CDR3: TGTGCCAGCAGCGGCGGGCAGGGAACGTTCTTC. V and J are TRBV9 and TRBJ2-1; D might be TRBD1 or TRBD2, each matching 5 bases. CDR3 length: 11 residues. Germline CDR1 reads SGDLS; CDR2 reads YYNGEE. V gave up 3 bases and J gave up 15 bases, with 13 bases separating them.

The chain links TRBV19 to TRBJ1-5, with D tentatively TRBD1 (5 bases). CDR1 and CDR2 (germline): LNHDA, SQIVND (reference sequence). The CDR3 totals 13 residues. V dropped 9 bases and J dropped 7 bases, with 16 bases sitting between them. CDR3 residues: CASNQGRRQPQHF. Here the CDR3 DNA reads TGTGCCAGCAATCAGGGAAGGAGGCAGCCCCAGCATTTT.

The rearrangement links TRBV25-1 to TRBJ1-2; TRBD1 agrees at 12 bases. The J segment lost 6 bases and the V segment lost 1 base, leaving 6 bases of the junction unmatched. There are 16 residues in the CDR3. Per the germline V gene, CDR1 is MGHDK and CDR2 is SYGVNS. The CDR3 region has the DNA TGTGCCAGCAGTGAATTCAAGGGACAGGGGGCAGATGGCTACACCTTC. It yields the protein CASSEFKGQGADGYTF.

V usage is TRBV19 and J usage is TRBJ2-1; 9 nucleotides match TRBD2. Looked up from germline, CDR1 is LNHDA and CDR2 is SQIVND (reference sequence). V trimming: 5 bases; J trimming: 7 bases; junction bases outside the gene matches: 6. The CDR3 runs 14 residues. The CDR3 nucleotides are TGTGCCAGTAGTCCCTTTAGCGGGAGAAATGAGCAGTTCTTC. Amino acid sequence: CASSPFSGRNEQFF.

This clone has just one count. This sequence joins TRBV9 and TRBJ1-1; D gene uncertain. Per the germline V gene, CDR1 is SGDLS and CDR2 is YYNGEE. The CDR3 spans 13 residues. Trimming left V 1 base short and J 4 bases short, with 8 bases between. CDR3 sequence reads: CASSVNTLTEAFF. In DNA form, the CDR3 reads TGTGCCAGCAGCGTAAATACACTCACTGAAGCTTTCTTT.

This clone is medium-sized in the sample. The CDR3 coding sequence is TGCGCCAGCAGCTTGGTGAGTGGGGAAGCTTTCTTT. It yields the protein CASSLVSGEAFF. The chain uses TRBV5-1 and TRBJ1-1; D call uncertain. CDR3 length equals 12 residues. V was cut by 0 bases and J by 8 bases, with 8 bases left in between. Germline assignment: CDR1 SGHRS and CDR2 YFSETQ.

The chain links TRBV7-3 to TRBJ2-7; 8 positions agree with TRBD2. Trimming took 4 bases from V and 5 from J; bases not matched to a gene: 7. The germline V gene encodes CDR1 SGHTA and CDR2 FQGTGA. The CDR3 is 14 amino acids. The CDR3 DNA reads TGTGCCAGCAGCTCGGGACTAGGGGTAGACGAGCAGTACTTC. Translated, it gives CASSSGLGVDEQYF. Complete variable domain (other parts from reference TRBV7-3 and TRBJ2-7): GAGVSQTPSNKVTEKGKYVELRCDPISGHTALYWYRQSLGQGPEFLIYFQGTGAADDSGLPNDRFFAVRPEGSVSTLKIQRTERGDSAVYLCASSSGLGVDEQYFGPGTRLTVT.

The chain is built from TRBV7-2 and TRBJ2-3; the D gene could be TRBD1 or TRBD2 (5 bases each). The germline CDR1 and CDR2 sequences are SGHTA and FQGNSA. Trimming cost V 4 bases and J 3 bases, with 11 bases left between them. CDR3 size: 14 residues. CDR3 sequence reads: CASSSGLMTDTQYF. In DNA form, the CDR3 reads TGTGCCAGCAGCTCGGGGCTAATGACAGATACGCAGTATTTT.

The gene calls are TRBV19 and TRBJ2-1; 7 nucleotides agree with TRBD2. The CDR3 contains 15 residues. V shed 4 bases and J 4 bases; nucleotides not matched to a gene: 7. CDR1 LNHDA and CDR2 SQIVND come from the germline V gene (reference sequence). CDR3: CASSTGTSAYNEQFF. CDR3 DNA: TGTGCCAGTAGTACAGGAACTAGCGCTTACAATGAGCAGTTCTTC.

This clone was counted a single time. J is TRBJ2-4 and V is TRBV29-1; 10 bases fit TRBD1. The CDR3 sequence is 15 residues long. The junction had 9 bases not matched to a gene; V was cut back by 2 bases and J by 8 bases. CDR1 and CDR2 (germline): SQVTM, ANQGSEA. The CDR3 region is CSVEFRGQGTDIQYF. DNA of the CDR3: TGCAGCGTTGAATTCCGGGGACAGGGGACAGACATTCAGTACTTC.